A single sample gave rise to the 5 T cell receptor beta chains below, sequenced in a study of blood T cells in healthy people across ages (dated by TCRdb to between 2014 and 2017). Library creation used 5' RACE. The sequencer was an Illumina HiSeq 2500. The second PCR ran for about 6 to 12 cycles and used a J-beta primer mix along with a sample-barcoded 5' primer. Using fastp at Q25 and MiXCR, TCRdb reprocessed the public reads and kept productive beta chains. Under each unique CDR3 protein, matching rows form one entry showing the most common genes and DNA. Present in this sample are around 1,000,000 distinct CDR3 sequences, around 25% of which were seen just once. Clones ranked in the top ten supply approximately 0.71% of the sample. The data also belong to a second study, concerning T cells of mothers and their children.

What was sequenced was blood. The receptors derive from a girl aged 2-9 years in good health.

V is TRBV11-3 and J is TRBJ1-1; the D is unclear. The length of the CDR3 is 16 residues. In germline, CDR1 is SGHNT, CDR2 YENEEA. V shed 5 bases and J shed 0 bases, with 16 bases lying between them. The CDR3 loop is CASSPLFGEVNTEAFF. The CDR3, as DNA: TGTGCCAGCAGCCCCCTATTCGGGGAAGTGAACACTGAAGCTTTCTTT.

The CDR3 loop is CASSQGTGYTF. The CDR3 DNA reads as TGCGCCAGCAGCCAAGGCACTGGCTACACCTTC. J is TRBJ1-2 and V is TRBV4-1, with D unclear. Trimming shortened V by 1 base and J by 7 bases, and 4 bases separated the two germline ends. CDR3 size: 11 residues. Germline lookup yields CDR1 MGHRA and CDR2 YSYEKL.

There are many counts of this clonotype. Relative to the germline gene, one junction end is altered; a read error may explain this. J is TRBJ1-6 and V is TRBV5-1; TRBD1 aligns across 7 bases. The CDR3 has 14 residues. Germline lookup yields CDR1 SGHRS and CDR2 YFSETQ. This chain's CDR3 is CASSGGTDNSPLHF. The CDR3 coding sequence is TGTGCCAGCAGCGGAGGGACAGATAATTCACCCCTCCACTTT.

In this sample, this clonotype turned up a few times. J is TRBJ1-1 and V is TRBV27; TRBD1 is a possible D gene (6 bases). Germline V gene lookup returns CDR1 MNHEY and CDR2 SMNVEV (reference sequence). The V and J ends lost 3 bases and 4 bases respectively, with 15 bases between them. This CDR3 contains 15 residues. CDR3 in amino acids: CASSLVRGASTEAFF. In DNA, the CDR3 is TGTGCCAGCAGTTTGGTGCGGGGGGCAAGCACTGAAGCTTTCTTT.

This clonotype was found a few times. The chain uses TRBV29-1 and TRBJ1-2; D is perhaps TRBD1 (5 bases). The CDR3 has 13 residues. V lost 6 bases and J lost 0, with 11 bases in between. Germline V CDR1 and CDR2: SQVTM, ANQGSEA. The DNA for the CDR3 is TGCAGCGTCCAGACAGCTACTAACTATGGCTACACCTTC. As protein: CSVQTATNYGYTF. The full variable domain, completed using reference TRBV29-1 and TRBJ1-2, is SAVISQKPSRDICQRGTSLTIQCQVDSQVTMMFWYRQQPGQSLTLIATANQGSEATYESGFVIDKFPISRPNLTFSTLTVSNMSPEDSSIYLCSVQTATNYGYTFGSGTRLTVV.